Presented here are 32 T cell receptor beta chains from one specimen sequenced in a study of cytomegalovirus exposure and HLA in healthy donors. This PCR relied on a set of 60 Vbeta primers and 13 Jbeta primers. Sequencing used immunoSEQ multiplex PCR; TCRdb keeps in-frame clones, though not all of them. The table shows 150,000 to 180,000 clones, with around 70% occurring only once. Sequencing used PBMCs. The origin of the receptors is a man younger than 40 in good health and CMV-seronegative.

The chain recombines TRBV18 with TRBJ2-7; 9 nucleotides match TRBD1. Germline V gives CDR1 KGHSH, CDR2 LQKENI. The trim removed 4 bases at V and 5 bases at J, leaving 12 bases unmatched. The CDR3 has 16 residues. CDR3 nucleotides: TGTGCCAGCTCACTTGTCGAACCGGGACAGGGACACGAGCAGTACTTC. Its protein is CASSLVEPGQGHEQYF.

The V call is TRBV28, the J call TRBJ1-2; D not resolved. CDR3 length: 13 amino acids. In germline, CDR1 is MDHEN, CDR2 SYDVKM. V was pared by 5 bases and J by 3 bases, with 10 bases between. CDR3 DNA sequence: TGTGCCAGCAGTCCCGACGGGGACTATGGCTACACCTTC. Protein sequence: CASSPDGDYGYTF.

The chain has TRBV5-4 and TRBJ2-3; perhaps TRBD2 as D (6 bases). V was cut by 0 bases and J by 1 base, with 12 bases left in between. The CDR3 length is 16 residues. In germline, CDR1 is SGHNT, CDR2 YYREEE (reference sequence). The chain's CDR3 is CASSLVASEGTDTQYF. The CDR3 DNA reads as TGTGCCAGCAGCTTGGTCGCTAGCGAGGGCACAGATACGCAGTATTTT. Together with reference TRBV5-4 and TRBJ2-3, the CDR3 gives the full variable domain: ETGVTQSPTHLIKTRGQQVTLRCSSQSGHNTVSWYQQALGQGPQFIFQYYREEENGRGNFPPRFSGLQFPNYSSELNVNALELDDSALYLCASSLVASEGTDTQYFGPGTRLTVL.

The rearrangement joins TRBV18 to TRBJ2-1; the match to TRBD1 covers 9 bases. Per the germline V gene, CDR1 is KGHSH and CDR2 is LQKENI. Trimming removed 2 bases from V and 7 bases from J; junction bases left unmatched: 0. The CDR3 covers 13 residues. This CDR3 is CASSPGQGNEQFF. For the CDR3, the DNA is TGTGCCAGCTCACCAGGACAGGGGAATGAGCAGTTCTTC. Full variable domain (rest looked up from reference TRBV18 and TRBJ2-1): NAGVMQNPRHLVRRRGQEARLRCSPMKGHSHVYWYRQLPEEGLKFMVYLQKENIIDESGMPKERFSAEFPKEGPSILRIQQVVRGDSAAYFCASSPGQGNEQFFGPGTRLTVL.

This rearrangement joins TRBV6-5 to TRBJ1-2, with D possibly TRBD1 on 6 matching bases. The CDR3 spans 13 residues. The V end was cut by 5 bases, the J end by 3 bases, with 10 bases between. The V gene's germline CDR1 is MNHEY and CDR2 SVGAGI. CDR3 protein: CASSPQGYYGYTF. For the CDR3, the DNA is TGTGCCAGCAGTCCTCAGGGGTACTATGGCTACACCTTC.

The J gene is TRBJ2-7, the V gene TRBV5-1; no definite D call. The CDR3 is 11 residues long. Germline CDR1 SGHRS, CDR2 YFSETQ. Trimming shortened V by 0 bases and J by 5 bases, and 3 bases separated the two germline ends. The CDR3 loop reads CASSLADEQYF. The CDR3 DNA follows: TGCGCCAGCAGCTTGGCAGACGAGCAGTACTTC.

The rearrangement links TRBV7-6 to TRBJ2-1, with 10 bases that match TRBD2. The CDR3 totals 16 residues. V was pared by 1 base and J by 4 bases, with 4 bases of the junction left unmatched. The germline gives CDR1 SGHVS, CDR2 FNYEAQ. CDR3: CASSLVYSGGYNEQFF. The CDR3 DNA reads as TGTGCCAGCAGCTTAGTGTATAGCGGGGGGTACAATGAGCAGTTCTTC. Full variable domain (outside the CDR3, taken from reference TRBV7-6 and TRBJ2-1): GAGVSQSPRYKVTKRGQDVALRCDPISGHVSLYWYRQALGQGPEFLTYFNYEAQQDKSGLPNDRFSAERPEGSISTLTIQRTEQRDSAMYRCASSLVYSGGYNEQFFGPGTRLTVL.

This clone has only a few counts. The gene calls are TRBV28 and TRBJ1-2, with D unresolved. CDR1 is MDHEN and CDR2 is SYDVKM in the germline V gene. Trimming left V 5 bases short and J 10 bases short, with 14 bases between. CDR3 size: 12 residues. The CDR3 bases are TGTGCCAGCAGTGAGAGCCTTGAGCTCTACACCTTC. Translating it yields CASSESLELYTF.

The chain uses TRBV4-2 and TRBJ1-5; TRBD1 matches 7 bases. V lost 0 bases to trimming and J lost 0 bases; unmatched junction nucleotides: 11. CDR3 length equals 19 residues. Germline V CDR1 and CDR2: LGHNA, YNFKEQ. This CDR3 reads CASSQDAGTDTYSNQPQHF. DNA for the CDR3: TGTGCCAGCAGCCAAGATGCTGGGACAGACACTTATAGCAATCAGCCCCAGCATTTT.

The gene calls are TRBV14 and TRBJ2-2, with TRBD1 matching over 7 bases. V lost 4 bases and J lost 7; bases outside the gene matches: 6. The CDR3 has 14 residues. From germline, CDR1 is SGHDN and CDR2 FVKESK. The CDR3 region has the DNA TGTGCCAGCAGCCCCACAGGGGTTGACGGGGAGCTGTTTTTT. This encodes CASSPTGVDGELFF.

The chain carries TRBV30 and TRBJ1-6; maybe TRBD1 (5 bases). Per germline, CDR1 GTSNPN and CDR2 SVGIG (reference sequence). The length of the CDR3 is 12 residues. V was trimmed by 1 base and J by 10 bases, leaving 8 bases between them. The CDR3 DNA is TGTGCCTGGAGTGCGGGGGGGTCACCCCTCCACTTT. Its translation is CAWSAGGSPLHF.

V usage is TRBV6-5 and J usage is TRBJ2-7; D gene unclear. Between the trimmed V and J ends, which lost 6 bases and 1 base, there was a span of 7 bases. This CDR3 spans 12 amino acids. Germline V gene lookup returns CDR1 MNHEY and CDR2 SVGAGI. CDR3 loop: CASSRPSYEQYF. CDR3 nucleotides: TGTGCCAGCAGCCGTCCGTCCTACGAGCAGTACTTC.

J is TRBJ1-2 and V is TRBV28; D is unresolved. Per germline, CDR1 MDHEN and CDR2 SYDVKM. V was shortened by 2 bases and J by 4 bases, with 11 bases between the two germline ends. CDR3 length: 14 residues. The CDR3: CASSLTTNVYGYTF. In DNA form, the CDR3 reads TGTGCCAGCAGTTTAACGACTAACGTCTATGGCTACACCTTC.

On this clone: Germline and junction disagree at one end, which may indicate a read error. The chain has TRBV6-5 and TRBJ1-5, with a tentative D call TRBD1 (6 bases). This CDR3 is 13 amino acids long. Germline V gives CDR1 MNHEY, CDR2 SVGAGI. The CDR3 DNA sequence: TGTGCCAGCAGTTTCAGGGGAGATCAGCCCCAGAATTTT. Its translation: CASSFRGDQPQNF.

The CDR3 spells CASSIDQSSFNEQFF. CDR3 in DNA: TGTGCCAGTAGTATAGATCAAAGTAGTTTCAATGAGCAGTTCTTC. V gene TRBV19 combines with J gene TRBJ2-1; D uncertain. Trimming pared 0 bases from V and 6 bases from J, leaving 12 bases between. The CDR3 loop spans 15 amino acids. Germline V CDR1 and CDR2: LNHDA, SQIVND (reference sequence).

This sequence joins TRBV30 and TRBJ1-5; no firm D call. V lost 6 bases and J 6 bases, leaving 18 bases between the germline ends. Per germline, CDR1 GTSNPN and CDR2 SVGIG (reference sequence). The CDR3 is made up of 14 amino acids. CDR3 nucleotides: TGTGCCTGTACCCCGTGGGCCCTTCCTCAGCCCCAGCATTTT. Translation gives CACTPWALPQPQHF.

This chain joins TRBV14 and TRBJ2-5; 9 bases are a match to TRBD1. This CDR3 contains 16 residues. Germline V gene sequence: CDR1 SGHDN, CDR2 FVKESK. The J segment lost 0 bases and the V segment lost 3 bases, leaving 5 bases of the junction unmatched. CDR3 loop: CASSHGQGTYQETQYF. The CDR3 DNA reads TGTGCCAGCAGCCATGGACAGGGGACTTACCAAGAGACCCAGTACTTC.

The table lists this clone with a count of one. The chain joins TRBV29-1 to TRBJ1-1; D unresolved. The CDR3 covers 15 residues. The V gene's germline CDR1 is SQVTM and CDR2 ANQGSEA. Between the trimmed V and J ends, which lost 7 bases and 0 bases, there was a span of 18 bases. CDR3 amino acids: CSARVRLEMNTEAFF. The CDR3 nucleotides read TGCAGCGCGAGGGTCAGGCTCGAGATGAACACTGAAGCTTTCTTT.

The CDR3 protein is CASSQTRGFRGELFF. The CDR3 region has the DNA TGTGCCAGCAGCCAGACCAGGGGTTTCCGCGGGGAGCTGTTTTTT. This chain links TRBV13 with TRBJ2-2, with D tentatively TRBD1 (6 bases). Germline loops: CDR1 PRHDT, CDR2 FYEKMQ (reference sequence). The V and J ends lost 5 bases and 7 bases respectively, with 17 bases between them. The CDR3 is 15 amino acids.

The chain joins TRBV2 to TRBJ2-7; TRBD1 aligns across 8 bases. Germline CDR1 reads SNHLY; CDR2 reads FYNNEI. The J segment lost 0 bases and the V segment lost 6 bases, leaving 4 bases of the junction unmatched. The CDR3 spans 14 residues. CDR3 nucleotides: TGTGCCAGCAGGGACAGGGATTCCTCCTACGAGCAGTACTTC. It specifies CASRDRDSSYEQYF.

Written as DNA, the CDR3 is TGCGCCAGCAGCGAGGTGGGTAACAATCAGCCCCAGCATTTT. Amino acids: CASSEVGNNQPQHF. The V and J genes are TRBV5-1 and TRBJ1-5; D is uncertain. From germline, CDR1 is SGHRS and CDR2 YFSETQ. This CDR3 comprises 14 residues. The V end was cut by 4 bases, the J end by 3 bases, with 11 bases between.

The gene calls are TRBV4-3 and TRBJ2-1; possible D gene TRBD2, 6 bases. This CDR3 region has 17 residues. Germline V gives CDR1 LGHNA, CDR2 YSLEER. V was trimmed by 0 bases and J by 0 bases, leaving 12 bases between them. CDR3 bases: TGCGCCAGCAGCCAAGAGAGGGCGGGGAGCTCCTACAATGAGCAGTTCTTC. Its translation: CASSQERAGSSYNEQFF.

This clone was detected once. The chain uses TRBV11-2 and TRBJ2-7; D possibly corresponds to TRBD1 (6 bases). Germline V gene lookup returns CDR1 SGHAT and CDR2 FQNNGV. CDR3 length: 14 amino acids. V was clipped by 1 base and J by 5 bases, with 12 bases between them. The CDR3 bases are TGTGCCAGCAGCTTAGCGGGACACCGCAACGAGCAGTACTTC. Translating it yields CASSLAGHRNEQYF.

The V call is TRBV28, the J call TRBJ2-1; D possibly corresponds to TRBD1 (6 bases). The germline V and J ends were trimmed by 6 bases and 8 bases, with 14 bases remaining between them. The CDR3 has 13 amino acids. Germline lookup yields CDR1 MDHEN and CDR2 SYDVKM. The CDR3 DNA reads TGTGCCAGCAGGATGACAGGAAGCCATGAGCAGTTCTTC. It is translated as CASRMTGSHEQFF.

The rearrangement joins TRBV6-5 to TRBJ2-5, with D unresolved. TRBJ2-7 explains the end of the DNA better; the J call may be wrong. The CDR3 sequence is 14 residues long. Germline CDR1 reads MNHEY; CDR2 reads SVGAGI. Here the CDR3 reads CASSYSGRRYEQYF. The CDR3 DNA follows: TGTGCCAGCAGTTACTCAGGCAGGCGCTACGAGCAGTACTTC.

This chain links TRBV9 with TRBJ2-1, with a tentative D call TRBD1 (6 bases). The V and J ends lost 3 bases and 4 bases respectively, with 14 bases between them. Germline-derived CDR1 and CDR2 are SGDLS and YYNGEE. The CDR3 is 15 amino acids. CDR3 DNA: TGTGCCAGCAGCGAGCCAACAGGGTTATACAATGAGCAGTTCTTC. Its protein is CASSEPTGLYNEQFF.

This clone was picked up a small number of times. The chain carries TRBV30 and TRBJ2-6; D is ambiguous. V lost 2 bases, J lost 0 bases, and 8 bases lay in between. There are 15 residues in the CDR3. Looked up from germline, CDR1 is GTSNPN and CDR2 is SVGIG (reference sequence). CDR3 in DNA: TGTGCCTGGAGTCCCAGTGACTCTGGGGCCAACGTCCTGACTTTC. It translates to CAWSPSDSGANVLTF.

V usage is TRBV6-6 and J usage is TRBJ2-7, with 7 bases that match TRBD1. The CDR3 consists of 15 residues. From germline, CDR1 is MNHNY and CDR2 SVGAGI (reference sequence). V shed 2 bases and J 5 bases; nucleotides not matched to a gene: 9. The CDR3 is CASSYSRQGPDEQYF. In DNA, the CDR3 is TGTGCCAGCAGTTACAGTAGACAGGGACCCGACGAGCAGTACTTC.

The chain has TRBV6-7 and TRBJ2-7, with 11 bases aligning to TRBD1. TRBV6-7 is noted as an ORF with a role that remains uncertain. Germline trimming cut 2 bases from V and 1 base from J; bases unmatched to any gene: 1. The CDR3 extends over 15 amino acids. Written as DNA, the CDR3 is TGTGCCAGCAGTTACGGGGACAGGGGGTCCTACGAGCAGTACTTC. It specifies CASSYGDRGSYEQYF.

The chain is built from TRBV27 and TRBJ1-1; 8 bases map to TRBD1. V lost 5 bases to trimming and J lost 0 bases; unmatched junction nucleotides: 2. Per the germline V gene, CDR1 is MNHEY and CDR2 is SMNVEV (reference sequence). The CDR3 sequence is 14 residues long. CDR3 DNA sequence: TGTGCCAGCAGTCCGGACAGGGTGAACACTGAAGCTTTCTTT. Translated, it gives CASSPDRVNTEAFF.

This rearrangement joins TRBV7-2 to TRBJ2-5; 9 positions agree with TRBD1. The CDR3 sequence is 15 residues long. The germline V gene encodes CDR1 SGHTA and CDR2 FQGNSA. After removal of 2 bases from V and 5 bases from J, the junction contained 6 bases not matched to a gene. The CDR3 nucleotides are TGTGCCAGCAGCTTAATAACAGGGGGCGCGGAGACCCAGTACTTC. This codes for CASSLITGGAETQYF.

This clone was counted only a few times. J is TRBJ1-5 and V is TRBV4-3; no definite D call. Trimming shortened V by 0 bases and J by 6 bases, and 9 bases separated the two germline ends. Germline CDR1 LGHNA, CDR2 YSLEER. The CDR3 is 14 amino acids. The CDR3 is CASSQDQRAQPQHF. CDR3 in DNA: TGCGCCAGCAGCCAAGATCAGAGGGCTCAGCCCCAGCATTTT.